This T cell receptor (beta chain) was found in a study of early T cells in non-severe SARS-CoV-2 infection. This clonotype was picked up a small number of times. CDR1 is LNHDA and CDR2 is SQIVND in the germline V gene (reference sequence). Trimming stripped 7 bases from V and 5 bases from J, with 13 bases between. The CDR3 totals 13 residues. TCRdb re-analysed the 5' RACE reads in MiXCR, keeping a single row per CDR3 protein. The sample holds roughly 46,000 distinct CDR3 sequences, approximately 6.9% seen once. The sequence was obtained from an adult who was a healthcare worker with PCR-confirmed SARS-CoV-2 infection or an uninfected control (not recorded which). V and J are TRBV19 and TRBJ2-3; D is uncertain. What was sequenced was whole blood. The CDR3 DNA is TGTGCCAGTAAAAACAGTCCTCGAGATACGCAGTATTTT. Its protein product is CASKNSPRDTQYF. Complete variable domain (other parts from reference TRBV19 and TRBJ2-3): DGGITQSPKYLFRKEGQNVTLSCEQNLNHDAMYWYRQDPGQGLRLIYYSQIVNDFQKGDIAEGYSVSREKKESFPLTVTSAQKNPTAFYLCASKNSPRDTQYFGPGTRLTVL.